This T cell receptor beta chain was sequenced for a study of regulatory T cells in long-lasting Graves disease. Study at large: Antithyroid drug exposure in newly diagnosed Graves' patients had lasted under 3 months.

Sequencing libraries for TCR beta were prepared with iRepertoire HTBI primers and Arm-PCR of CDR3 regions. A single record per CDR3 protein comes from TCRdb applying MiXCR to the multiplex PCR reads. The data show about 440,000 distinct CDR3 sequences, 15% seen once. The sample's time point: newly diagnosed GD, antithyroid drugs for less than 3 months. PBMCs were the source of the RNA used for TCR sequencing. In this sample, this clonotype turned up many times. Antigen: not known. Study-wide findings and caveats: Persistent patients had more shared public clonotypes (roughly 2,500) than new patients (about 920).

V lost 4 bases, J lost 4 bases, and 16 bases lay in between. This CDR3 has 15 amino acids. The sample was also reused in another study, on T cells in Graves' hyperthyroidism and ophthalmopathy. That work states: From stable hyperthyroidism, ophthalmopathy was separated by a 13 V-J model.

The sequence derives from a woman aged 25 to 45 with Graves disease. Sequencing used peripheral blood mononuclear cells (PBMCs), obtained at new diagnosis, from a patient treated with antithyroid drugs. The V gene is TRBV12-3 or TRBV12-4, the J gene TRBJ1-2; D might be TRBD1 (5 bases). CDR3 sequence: CASSSTGLRSYGYTF. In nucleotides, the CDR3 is TGTGCCAGCAGTTCTACAGGCCTCCGGTCCTATGGCTACACCTTC.